What follows are 4 T cell receptor beta chains derived from one specimen sequenced in a study of blood T cells in healthy people across ages. A second PCR, run for about 6 to 11 cycles, used a sample-barcoded 5' primer plus a J-beta primer mix. TCRdb passed the 5' RACE reads through MiXCR, listing each CDR3 protein once. The sample shows over 750,000 distinct CDR3 sequences, around 25% of them seen only once. Separately, the same data were catalogued under a study of T cells of mothers and their children.

The sequencing sample was made of blood. The receptors were sampled from a boy younger than 18 in good health.

This clonotype came up a few times. The V gene is TRBV5-1, the J gene TRBJ2-1; D gene uncertain. Germline values: CDR1 SGHRS, CDR2 YFSETQ. The CDR3 runs to 11 residues. Trimming cost V 6 bases and J 10 bases, with 11 bases left between them. This CDR3 reads CASNQATEQFF. Here the CDR3 DNA reads TGCGCCAGCAATCAAGCCACGGAGCAGTTCTTC.

V gene TRBV29-1 combines with J gene TRBJ2-7; 10 bases map to TRBD1. The CDR3 totals 12 residues. Germline V CDR1 and CDR2: SQVTM, ANQGSEA. V shed 4 bases and J 6 bases; nucleotides not matched to a gene: 3. CDR3 in DNA: TGCAGCGTTGGAGGGACAGGGGTCGAGCAGTACTTC. Its translation is CSVGGTGVEQYF.

This clonotype was seen more than once but under ten times. This chain uses TRBV7-3 with TRBJ2-1; TRBD2 matches at 10 bases. The germline V gene encodes CDR1 SGHTA and CDR2 FQGTGA. Trimming at V came to 1 base and at J to 0 bases, leaving 12 bases not matched to a gene. The CDR3 sequence is 20 residues long. The CDR3 region has the DNA TGTGCCAGCAGCTTAAGGTCTAGCGGGGGCCCTTCAAGCTCCTACAATGAGCAGTTCTTC. Amino acid sequence: CASSLRSSGGPSSSYNEQFF.

The V gene is TRBV19, the J gene TRBJ1-2, with D possibly matching TRBD1 (5 bases). V gave up 0 bases and J gave up 7 bases, with 9 bases separating them. Germline lookup yields CDR1 LNHDA and CDR2 SQIVND (reference sequence). The CDR3 has 13 residues. The CDR3 spells CASSIDHRSGYTF. CDR3 nucleotide sequence: TGTGCCAGTAGTATAGATCACAGGTCTGGCTACACCTTC.